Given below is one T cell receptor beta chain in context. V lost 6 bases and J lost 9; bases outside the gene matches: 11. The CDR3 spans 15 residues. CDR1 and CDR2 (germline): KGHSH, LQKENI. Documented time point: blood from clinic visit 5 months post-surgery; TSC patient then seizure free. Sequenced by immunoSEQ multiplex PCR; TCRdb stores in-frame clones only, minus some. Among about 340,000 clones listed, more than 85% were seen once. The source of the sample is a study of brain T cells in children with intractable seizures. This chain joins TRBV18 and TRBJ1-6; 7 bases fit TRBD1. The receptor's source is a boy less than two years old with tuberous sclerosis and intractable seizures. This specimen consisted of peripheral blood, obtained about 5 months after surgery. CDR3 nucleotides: TGTGCCAGCTCTCAAAGCCAGGGGGGATCTTCACCCCTCCACTTT. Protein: CASSQSQGGSSPLHF.